This T cell receptor (beta chain) was sequenced for a study of shared clonotypes between healthy human individuals. Study outcomes and limitations: Generally, naive subsets came out with larger estimated richness than memory subsets. Non-shared clonotypes had lower generation probabilities than those shared by all four donors.

Germline CDR1 SGHAT, CDR2 FQDESV (reference sequence). This CDR3 is 14 amino acids long. Losses at the gene ends were 2 bases for V and 5 bases for J; bases not matched to a gene: 5. Concerning this clone: Its specificity is unknown.

The data were produced by immunoSEQ multiplex PCR, yet TCRdb's version contains in-frame clones alone and is incomplete. The sample records about 1.5 million clones, 95% to 99% being singletons. The receptor was derived from a man aged 30 to 39 in good health. The sample comprised naive CD4+ T cells sorted from blood. As to subset: CD45RA+ positively selected. The rearrangement links TRBV11-1 to TRBJ2-5, with 7 bases that match TRBD2. CDR3 sequence (DNA): TGTGCCAGCAGCTTAATGAGGGAGGGGGAGACCCAGTACTTC. Translating gives CASSLMREGETQYF.